These 21 T cell receptor beta chains share one sample of origin, sequenced in a study of cytomegalovirus exposure and HLA in healthy donors. Primers: 60 Vbeta forward and 13 Jbeta reverse. Some clones are missing from TCRdb's copy, which holds only in-frame ones; the method was immunoSEQ multiplex PCR. Of some 150,000 clones in the sample, approximately 8.9% were seen once. The material sequenced was PBMCs. All receptors derive from a woman aged 40 to 50 in good health and CMV-seropositive.

A few counts support this clone. The CDR3, as DNA: TGCGCCAGCCACTCCGGGACAGGGGTTTCCGAGACCCAGTACTTC. Translated: CASHSGTGVSETQYF. The V call is TRBV5-1, the J call TRBJ2-5; 10 bases are a match to TRBD1. Germline loops: CDR1 SGHRS, CDR2 YFSETQ. The CDR3 has 15 amino acids. V gave up 7 bases and J gave up 5 bases; unmatched junction bases: 11.

This clone was detected a few times. V gene TRBV5-4 combines with J gene TRBJ2-5; a weak D match, TRBD1 (6 bases). This CDR3 comprises 15 residues. V gave up 0 bases and J gave up 7 bases, with 16 bases separating them. CDR1 and CDR2 (germline): SGHNT, YYREEE (reference sequence). In nucleotides, the CDR3 is TGTGCCAGCAGCTTGGGGGTTGCAGGGGCCGGGACCCAGTACTTC. Translation gives CASSLGVAGAGTQYF.

This clone turned up a few times. This chain connects TRBV5-1 to TRBJ1-2; the match to TRBD1 covers 8 bases. This CDR3 has 15 amino acids. V was pared by 3 bases and J by 2 bases, with 6 bases of the junction left unmatched. Germline V gene data show CDR1 as SGHRS and CDR2 as YFSETQ. This CDR3 reads CASSSGQGWNYGYTF. CDR3 in DNA: TGCGCCAGCAGCTCAGGACAGGGTTGGAACTATGGCTACACCTTC.

This clone came up a few times. This rearrangement joins TRBV2 to TRBJ2-3; 12 bases map to TRBD2. Germline values: CDR1 SNHLY, CDR2 FYNNEI. CDR3 length: 19 amino acids. J gave up 8 bases and V 5 bases, and 20 bases lay outside the gene matches. CDR3 coding DNA: TGTGCCAGCAGTTCCTCCACCGGGACTAGCGGGCTGGGGGGGGTTACGCAGTATTTT. It yields the protein CASSSSTGTSGLGGVTQYF.

V usage is TRBV2 and J usage is TRBJ2-3, with 9 bases lining up with TRBD1. CDR1 is SNHLY, CDR2 FYNNEI, per germline. Losses at the gene ends were 7 bases for V and 7 bases for J; bases not matched to a gene: 12. The CDR3 is made up of 15 amino acids. CDR3: CASMSGTGLYNTQYF. In DNA form, the CDR3 reads TGTGCCAGCATGAGCGGGACAGGGCTTTATAATACGCAGTATTTT.

The rearrangement links TRBV19 to TRBJ1-1; D possibly corresponds to TRBD1 (5 bases). The length of the CDR3 is 15 residues. Germline CDR1 LNHDA, CDR2 SQIVND (reference sequence). V was pared by 1 base and J by 1 base, with 10 bases between. DNA for the CDR3: TGTGCCAGTAGTATAGGGCTTCAGGGGAACACTGAAGCTTTCTTT. This codes for CASSIGLQGNTEAFF.

J is TRBJ1-1 and V is TRBV6-6; no reliable D call. The CDR3 extends over 13 amino acids. CDR1 MNHNY and CDR2 SVGAGI come from the germline V gene (reference sequence). Trimming shortened V by 3 bases and J by 6 bases, and 11 bases separated the two germline ends. CDR3 DNA: TGTGCCAGCAGTTATATTCAGCGAGCTGAAGCTTTCTTT. It codes for CASSYIQRAEAFF.

The chain carries TRBV18 and TRBJ2-3; the D gene is possibly TRBD2 (6 bases). The CDR3 has 17 amino acids. V lost 3 bases, J lost 2 bases, and 18 bases lay in between. Germline V gene sequence: CDR1 KGHSH, CDR2 LQKENI. CDR3 in amino acids: CASSPRTKSLTTDTQYF. The DNA of the CDR3 is TGTGCCAGCTCACCGAGGACTAAAAGTCTAACCACAGATACGCAGTATTTT.

This clone was found a few times. The chain recombines TRBV5-1 with TRBJ2-7; 7 nucleotides align to TRBD1. Trimming at V came to 0 bases and at J to 3 bases, leaving 3 bases not matched to a gene. From germline, CDR1 is SGHRS and CDR2 YFSETQ. The CDR3 has 14 residues. The CDR3 nucleotides read TGCGCCAGCAGCTTGGAATGGGACAGCTACGAGCAGTACTTC. As protein: CASSLEWDSYEQYF. Based on the CDR3 plus reference TRBV5-1 and TRBJ2-7, the full variable domain is KAGVTQTPRYLIKTRGQQVTLSCSPISGHRSVSWYQQTPGQGLQFLFEYFSETQRNKGNFPGRFSGRQFSNSRSEMNVSTLELGDSALYLCASSLEWDSYEQYFGPGTRLTVT.

This clone has just a few counts. The chain couples TRBV7-2 to TRBJ1-2; 8 bases are a match to TRBD1. CDR1 SGHTA and CDR2 FQGNSA come from the germline V gene. The CDR3 consists of 16 residues. The V gene end was trimmed by 5 bases and the J gene end by 5 bases; junction bases not matched to a gene: 13. The CDR3 DNA sequence: TGTGCCAGCAGCCCGCGGACAGGGCTTAACCCTTATGGCTACACCTTC. Encoded protein: CASSPRTGLNPYGYTF.

V usage is TRBV6-1 and J usage is TRBJ2-7; TRBD1 might be the D (5 bases). CDR3 length: 12 residues. Germline V lookup: CDR1 MNHNS, CDR2 SASEGT. The ends were cut back, 2 bases at V and 5 bases at J, with 7 bases in the middle. The CDR3 protein is CASSEKGHEQYF. The CDR3 DNA sequence: TGTGCCAGCAGTGAAAAGGGGCACGAGCAGTACTTC.

This clone was seen more than once but under ten times. V usage is TRBV2 and J usage is TRBJ1-1; 8 bases are shared with TRBD1. From germline, CDR1 is SNHLY and CDR2 FYNNEI. V lost 7 bases, J lost 5 bases, and 9 bases stayed unmatched. The CDR3 consists of 14 residues. The DNA for the CDR3 is TGTGCCAGCACCCAGGGGACAGGAGGTACTGAAGCTTTCTTT. Protein product: CASTQGTGGTEAFF. The whole variable domain, filled in from reference TRBV2 and TRBJ1-1, reads EPEVTQTPSHQVTQMGQEVILRCVPISNHLYFYWYRQILGQKVEFLVSFYNNEISEKSEIFDDQFSVERPDGSNFTLKIRSTKLEDSAMYFCASTQGTGGTEAFFGQGTRLTVV.

This chain joins TRBV5-1 and TRBJ1-3; weak D call: TRBD1 (5 bases). This CDR3 has 15 amino acids. V was clipped by 5 bases and J by 0 bases, with 12 bases between them. Germline assignment: CDR1 SGHRS and CDR2 YFSETQ. The CDR3 spells CASSSTASSGNTIYF. The CDR3 coding sequence is TGCGCCAGCAGTTCGACAGCGAGCTCTGGAAACACCATATATTTT.

The chain is built from TRBV2 and TRBJ1-2; the D gene is possibly TRBD1 (5 bases). V was pared by 11 bases and J by 4 bases, with 17 bases between. The germline V gene encodes CDR1 SNHLY and CDR2 FYNNEI. The CDR3 contains 13 residues. The CDR3 sequence is CALWSAGSYGYTF. The CDR3 DNA reads TGTGCCCTCTGGTCGGCAGGGTCCTATGGCTACACCTTC.

The sample holds a few counts of this clone. This chain connects TRBV29-1 to TRBJ2-7; 9 nucleotides align to TRBD1. Losses at the gene ends were 4 bases for V and 9 bases for J; bases not matched to a gene: 10. CDR1 and CDR2 from the germline V gene are SQVTM and ANQGSEA. The CDR3 has 13 residues. CDR3 amino acids: CSVVSDRGFGQYF. The CDR3 nucleotides are TGCAGCGTTGTAAGCGACAGGGGGTTCGGGCAGTACTTC.

This clone was seen a few times. The chain carries TRBV19 and TRBJ2-4; 9 bases match TRBD1. The CDR3 is 15 amino acids. The V segment lost 5 bases and the J segment 5 bases; nucleotides outside the gene matches: 7. The V gene's germline CDR1 is LNHDA and CDR2 SQIVND (reference sequence). The CDR3, as DNA: TGTGCCAGTAGTTCAGGGACAGGGACCCAAAACATTCAGTACTTC. Translated: CASSSGTGTQNIQYF.

Remarks on this clone: Different DNA sequences within this sample yield the same CDR3. The J gene is TRBJ2-5, the V gene TRBV29-1; D is possibly TRBD2 (6 bases). V was pared by 2 bases and J by 5 bases, with 12 bases between. Germline loops: CDR1 SQVTM, CDR2 ANQGSEA. CDR3 length: 13 residues. CDR3 region: CSVELGGGETQYF. The CDR3 bases are TGCAGCGTTGAACTCGGGGGTGGGGAGACCCAGTACTTC. The full variable domain, with the rest looked up from reference TRBV29-1 and TRBJ2-5, is SAVISQKPSRDICQRGTSLTIQCQVDSQVTMMFWYRQQPGQSLTLIATANQGSEATYESGFVIDKFPISRPNLTFSTLTVSNMSPEDSSIYLCSVELGGGETQYFGPGTRLLVL.

This clone was seen only a few times. This chain connects TRBV4-1 to TRBJ1-2; 8 bases fit TRBD1. V shed 4 bases and J 7 bases; nucleotides not matched to a gene: 5. The CDR3 length is 13 residues. Germline CDR1 and CDR2: MGHRA and YSYEKL. The DNA of the CDR3 is TGCGCCAGCAGCCCGCAGGGGGCGGGTGGCTACACCTTC. Its translation is CASSPQGAGGYTF.

The chain employs TRBV15 and TRBJ2-5; D is perhaps TRBD2 (7 bases). Per germline, CDR1 LNHNV and CDR2 YYDKDF (reference sequence). Trimming took off 2 bases at V and 7 bases at J, with 17 bases between the two ends. The CDR3 loop spans 15 amino acids. CDR3 sequence reads: CATSRSRGADGTQYF. In DNA form, the CDR3 reads TGTGCCACCAGCAGAAGTCGGGGGGCGGATGGGACCCAGTACTTC. The entire variable domain, with the rest obtained from reference TRBV15 and TRBJ2-5, is as follows: DAMVIQNPRYQVTQFGKPVTLSCSQTLNHNVMYWYQQKSSQAPKLLFHYYDKDFNNEADTPDNFQSRRPNTSFCFLDIRSPGLGDTAMYLCATSRSRGADGTQYFGPGTRLLVL.

The genes are TRBV6-5 and TRBJ2-5, with D perhaps TRBD1 (6 bases). This CDR3 spans 15 amino acids. The V and J ends lost 0 bases and 5 bases respectively, with 13 bases between them. CDR1 is MNHEY and CDR2 is SVGAGI in the germline V gene. The CDR3 coding sequence is TGTGCCAGCAGTTACTCGGCGACAGGCGGTGAGACCCAGTACTTC. It specifies CASSYSATGGETQYF.

Written as DNA, the CDR3 is TGTGCCAGTAGTAAGACAGTCTCAGGATTTTTT. Translated, it gives CASSKTVSGFF. The chain employs TRBV19 and TRBJ1-4; a possible D gene is TRBD1 (5 bases). The ends were cut back, 4 bases at V and 17 bases at J, with 14 bases in the middle. Germline-derived CDR1 and CDR2 are LNHDA and SQIVND (reference sequence). The CDR3 has 11 residues.